The clone carrying this T cell receptor (beta chain) has only a few counts. The data were obtained in a study of blood T cells in healthy people across ages. Using a J-beta primer mix together with a sample-barcoded 5' primer, a second PCR was run for roughly 6 to 12 cycles. TCRdb redid the calling of the 5' RACE reads with MiXCR, one entry per CDR3 protein. The sample contains 600,000 to 1,000,000 distinct CDR3 sequences, around 25% of which appear only once. The CDR3 has 16 amino acids. Deletions cut 9 bases from V and 2 bases from J, with 20 bases between. Germline V CDR1 and CDR2: SGHTA, FQGNSA. These data also featured in a second study, about T cells of mothers and their children.

Sample: blood. The TCR comes from a boy aged 5-17 years in good health. The genes are TRBV7-2 and TRBJ1-3, with D possibly being TRBD1 (6 bases). CDR3 DNA: TGTGCCAGTGCGGACAGTCCCTTCCCTCCTGGAAACACCATATATTTT. Translation gives CASADSPFPPGNTIYF. Supplemented by reference TRBV7-2 and TRBJ1-3, the full variable domain reads GAGVSQSPSNKVTEKGKDVELRCDPISGHTALYWYRQSLGQGLEFLIYFQGNSAPDKSGLPSDRFSAERTGGSVSTLTIQRTQQEDSAVYLCASADSPFPPGNTIYFGEGSWLTVV.